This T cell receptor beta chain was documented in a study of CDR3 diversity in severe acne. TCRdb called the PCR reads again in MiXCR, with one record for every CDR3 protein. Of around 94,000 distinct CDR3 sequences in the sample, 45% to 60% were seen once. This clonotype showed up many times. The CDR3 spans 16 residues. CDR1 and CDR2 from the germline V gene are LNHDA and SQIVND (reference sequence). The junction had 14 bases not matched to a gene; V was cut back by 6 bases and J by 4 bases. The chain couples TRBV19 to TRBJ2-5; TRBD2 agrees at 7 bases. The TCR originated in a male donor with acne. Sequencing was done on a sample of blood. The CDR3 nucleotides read TGTGCCAGTAGCTCCAGGTCGGCGCTAGCGGTAGAGACCCAGTACTTC. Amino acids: CASSSRSALAVETQYF.